This T cell receptor (beta chain) was recovered during a study of blood T cell repertoires in COVID-19. At the level of the study: From the United States, Italy and Spain came samples of acute and convalescent COVID-19. The cDNA or gDNA used as material had been derived from T cells, B-cell-depleted T cells, or PBMCs.

In the authors' workflow: It was from reference gene primer amplification that nucleated cell counts were estimated. Data came from immunoSEQ multiplex PCR; TCRdb stores just in-frame clones and leaves some out. D and trimming come from the DNA, and the V and J calls and clone size come from that table. Of some 670,000 clones in the sample, just under 90% were seen once. With 4 bases clipped from V and 1 base from J, the junction kept 8 bases outside the gene matches. CDR3 length: 16 amino acids. Germline V gene lookup returns CDR1 SGHKS and CDR2 YYEKEE (reference sequence). Source material: peripheral blood. The sequence derives from a woman between 18 and 29 years old with acute or convalescent COVID-19. This chain joins TRBV5-5 and TRBJ2-3; 8 bases are shared with TRBD1. The CDR3 here is CASSRGQVKGTDTQYF. The DNA for the CDR3 is TGTGCCAGCAGCAGGGGACAGGTTAAAGGCACAGATACGCAGTATTTT.